Presented here are 25 T cell receptor beta chains from one specimen sequenced in a study of cytomegalovirus exposure and HLA in healthy donors (dated by TCRdb to about 2017). Library generation was performed with the immunoSEQ multiplex PCR assay. The multiplex PCR relied on a mix of 60 forward primers for TCR Vbeta segments and 13 reverse primers for TCR Jbeta segments. The source is immuneACCESS, and TCRdb retained only in-frame sequences with V and J called. Part of the clones is not carried over; for the studies checked, unresolved V genes explain less than half of this, and the remainder is unexplained. This sample comprises approximately 160,000 clones, 76% of them detected only once. The ten largest account for 0.6% to 0.9% of the sample. The sample comprised PBMCs. All receptors come from a female donor in good health and CMV-seronegative.

The rearrangement joins TRBV13 to TRBJ1-2; 9 nucleotides line up with TRBD1. Per germline, CDR1 PRHDT and CDR2 FYEKMQ (reference sequence). This CDR3 contains 15 residues. V shed 4 bases and J 5 bases; nucleotides not matched to a gene: 8. CDR3 sequence: CASSSFRDRVYGYTF. The CDR3 coding sequence is TGTGCCAGCAGCTCCTTCCGGGACAGGGTGTATGGCTACACCTTC.

The chain is built from TRBV12-2 and TRBJ2-5; no check of the table's D call, TRBD1, against the DNA was made. TRBV12-2 is listed as a pseudogene. The CDR3 covers 14 residues. CDR3 region: CASRLDVHKETQYF. Here the CDR3 DNA reads TGTGCAAGTCGCTTAGATGTTCACAAAGAGACCCAGTACTTC.

This clone was counted only a few times. The CDR3 bases are TGTGCCAGCAGCGTTACTAGCGGGGGGAACGGGGAGCAGTTCTTC. This gives the protein CASSVTSGGNGEQFF. The chain couples TRBV6-4 to TRBJ2-1; the match to TRBD2 covers 12 bases. V lost 6 bases to trimming and J lost 10 bases; unmatched junction nucleotides: 10. CDR3 length: 15 residues. The germline V gene has CDR1 MRHNA and CDR2 SNTAGT.

This chain links TRBV7-2 with TRBJ2-5; no clear D. The DNA end is more similar to TRBJ2-7, so the J call may be wrong. The CDR3 consists of 14 residues. CDR1 SGHTA and CDR2 FQGNSA come from the germline V gene. In nucleotides, the CDR3 is TGTGCCAGCAGCTTCGGCGGCGGATCCTACGAGCAGTACTTC. Translating it yields CASSFGGGSYEQYF.

This rearrangement joins TRBV6-1 to TRBJ2-5; 8 positions agree with TRBD2. Near its end, the DNA agrees better with TRBJ2-7, so the J call may be wrong. The CDR3 contains 15 residues. Germline V lookup: CDR1 MNHNS, CDR2 SASEGT. This CDR3 reads CASSEVGGGTYEQYF. CDR3 nucleotide sequence: TGTGCCAGCAGTGAAGTCGGGGGGGGTACCTACGAGCAGTACTTC.

This chain links TRBV4-2 with TRBJ1-2; 8 bases are shared with TRBD1. The CDR3 is 15 residues long. CDR1 is LGHNA, CDR2 YNFKEQ, per germline. J lost 8 bases, V lost 3 bases, and 11 bases had no gene match. The CDR3 DNA follows: TGTGCCAGCAGCCAGGTGACAGGGGACGCCGGGGGCTACACCTTC. It codes for CASSQVTGDAGGYTF.

This clone was seen more than once but under ten times. This chain links TRBV7-8 with TRBJ2-2, with 8 bases matching TRBD1. Germline loops: CDR1 SGHVS, CDR2 FQNEAQ. This CDR3 region has 15 residues. The trim removed 5 bases at V and 4 bases at J, leaving 6 bases unmatched. CDR3 nucleotide sequence: TGTGCCAGCAGCGCAATCAGGGGGCGCACCGGGGAGCTGTTTTTT. It translates to CASSAIRGRTGELFF.

The chain is built from TRBV2 and TRBJ1-5; 8 bases line up with TRBD1. Germline V gene data show CDR1 as SNHLY and CDR2 as FYNNEI. The CDR3 covers 15 residues. The trim removed 4 bases at V and 3 bases at J, leaving 5 bases unmatched. The CDR3 sequence is CASSGGQGPNQPQHF. The CDR3 bases are TGTGCCAGCAGTGGCGGACAGGGCCCCAATCAGCCCCAGCATTTT.

The CDR3 coding sequence is TGTGCCAGCAGCTCTACAGAGAGCACTGAAGCTTTCTTT. Its protein is CASSSTESTEAFF. The chain recombines TRBV7-8 with TRBJ1-1; D remains ambiguous. The CDR3 covers 13 residues. Trimming pared 4 bases from V and 4 bases from J, leaving 10 bases between. Germline assignment: CDR1 SGHVS and CDR2 FQNEAQ.

The V call is TRBV28, the J call TRBJ1-4, with TRBD1 as a possible D gene (5 bases). Germline loops: CDR1 MDHEN, CDR2 SYDVKM. Trimming removed 3 bases at V and 12 bases at J, with 23 bases between. CDR3 size: 16 residues. DNA for the CDR3: TGTGCCAGCAGTTTTCCCCCATTGGGGCGATCCTTAGAACTGTTTTTT. Translation: CASSFPPLGRSLELFF.

V usage is TRBV5-1 and J usage is TRBJ2-5, with TRBD1 matching 8 bases. The CDR3 runs 15 residues. The V gene's germline CDR1 is SGHRS and CDR2 YFSETQ. V lost 0 bases to trimming and J lost 4 bases; unmatched junction nucleotides: 5. CDR3 region: CASSLVGDRGETQYF. CDR3 in DNA: TGCGCCAGCAGCTTGGTAGGAGACAGGGGAGAGACCCAGTACTTC.

About this clone: This sample also contains other DNA sequences that code for the same CDR3. The chain recombines TRBV2 with TRBJ1-5, with 8 bases fitting TRBD1. The CDR3 is made up of 15 amino acids. Germline V gene data show CDR1 as SNHLY and CDR2 as FYNNEI. Losses at the gene ends were 4 bases for V and 0 bases for J; bases not matched to a gene: 2. CDR3 nucleotide sequence: TGTGCCAGCAGTGGGCAGGGGGCTAGCAATCAGCCCCAGCATTTT. It codes for CASSGQGASNQPQHF.

V and J are TRBV9 and TRBJ1-5, with 12 bases matching TRBD1. The CDR3 spans 15 residues. Germline V lookup: CDR1 SGDLS, CDR2 YYNGEE. Trimming at V came to 0 bases and at J to 6 bases, leaving 1 base not matched to a gene. CDR3 DNA sequence: TGTGCCAGCAGCGTAGGGGACAGGGGGCTTCAGCCCCAGCATTTT. Amino acid sequence: CASSVGDRGLQPQHF.

The chain is built from TRBV9 and TRBJ2-3; weak D call: TRBD2 (6 bases). This CDR3 has 13 residues. In germline, CDR1 is SGDLS, CDR2 YYNGEE. With 0 bases removed from V and 14 bases from J, the gap between germline ends came to 16 bases. CDR3 amino acids: CASSVVVGGCAYF. CDR3 nucleotide sequence: TGTGCCAGCAGCGTAGTGGTGGGGGGTTGCGCGTATTTT.

The chain links TRBV9 to TRBJ1-2; 8 bases fit TRBD1. V shed 0 bases and J 2 bases; nucleotides not matched to a gene: 9. The CDR3 is made up of 17 amino acids. Germline CDR1 reads SGDLS; CDR2 reads YYNGEE. Here the CDR3 reads CASSVDITGTGNYGYTF. The CDR3 coding sequence is TGTGCCAGCAGCGTAGATATAACCGGGACAGGAAACTATGGCTACACCTTC.

CDR3 amino acids: CAWSRNRAHTDTQYF. As DNA, the CDR3 is TGTGCCTGGAGTCGTAACAGGGCACACACAGATACGCAGTATTTT. V gene TRBV30 combines with J gene TRBJ2-3; D might be TRBD1 (6 bases). Germline values: CDR1 GTSNPN, CDR2 SVGIG (reference sequence). Trimming took off 2 bases at V and 2 bases at J, with 14 bases between the two ends. The CDR3 covers 15 residues.

The genes are TRBV4-3 and TRBJ2-5; the D gene is possibly TRBD2 (6 bases). Between the trimmed V and J ends, which lost 1 base and 5 bases, there was a span of 20 bases. CDR3 length: 17 residues. Per germline, CDR1 LGHNA and CDR2 YSLEER. The CDR3 bases are TGCGCCAGCAGCCAAGGTCGTGAAGGGGAGGATCAGGAGACCCAGTACTTC. Amino acids: CASSQGREGEDQETQYF.

J is TRBJ2-2 and V is TRBV27; 10 bases are a match to TRBD2. This CDR3 comprises 15 residues. CDR1 is MNHEY, CDR2 SMNVEV, per germline (reference sequence). The ends lost 6 bases at V and 3 bases at J; junction bases unmatched: 4. The CDR3 sequence: CASRRTSGYTGELFF. The CDR3 region has the DNA TGTGCCAGCAGGAGGACTAGCGGTTACACCGGGGAGCTGTTTTTT.

The V call is TRBV5-4, the J call TRBJ2-7, with 11 bases identical to TRBD2. The CDR3 sequence is 16 residues long. V lost 4 bases and J lost 1; bases outside the gene matches: 7. CDR1 and CDR2 (germline): SGHNT, YYREEE (reference sequence). The CDR3 is CASSPQGTSGSYEQYF. In DNA, the CDR3 is TGTGCCAGCAGCCCCCAGGGGACTAGCGGATCCTACGAGCAGTACTTC.

This clone was detected a few times. The chain combines TRBV5-1 with TRBJ1-6; tentative D call: TRBD1 (6 bases). V was pared by 1 base and J by 6 bases, with 11 bases between. The CDR3 extends over 15 amino acids. Germline lookup yields CDR1 SGHRS and CDR2 YFSETQ. The CDR3 DNA reads as TGCGCCAGCAGCTTGTTTACAGGGACTAATTCACCCCTCCACTTT. It codes for CASSLFTGTNSPLHF.

The J gene is TRBJ2-7, the V gene TRBV2; TRBD2 might be the D (6 bases). The germline V gene has CDR1 SNHLY and CDR2 FYNNEI. There are 14 residues in the CDR3. Trimming removed 8 bases from V and 6 bases from J, with 20 bases in between. CDR3 loop: CASGGLGGVGEQYF. The CDR3 DNA sequence: TGTGCCAGCGGGGGACTCGGTGGGGTAGGCGAGCAGTACTTC.

This clone has just one count. The chain combines TRBV19 with TRBJ2-7, with D possibly being TRBD2 (5 bases). V lost 3 bases and J 0 bases, leaving 9 bases between the germline ends. The germline V gene encodes CDR1 LNHDA and CDR2 SQIVND (reference sequence). This CDR3 spans 14 amino acids. Here the CDR3 reads CASSIAGGSYEQYF. The CDR3 bases are TGTGCCAGTAGTATCGCGGGCGGCTCCTACGAGCAGTACTTC.

The chain uses TRBV27 and TRBJ2-2; D not certain. Deletions cut 2 bases from V and 1 base from J, with 8 bases between. Germline lookup yields CDR1 MNHEY and CDR2 SMNVEV (reference sequence). CDR3 length: 15 amino acids. The CDR3 loop reads CASSLSQLNTGELFF. CDR3 nucleotides: TGTGCCAGCAGTTTAAGTCAACTGAACACCGGGGAGCTGTTTTTT.

The chain links TRBV5-4 to TRBJ1-2; 8 positions agree with TRBD1. CDR3 length equals 13 residues. J gave up 2 bases and V 7 bases, and 4 bases lay outside the gene matches. Looked up from germline, CDR1 is SGHNT and CDR2 is YYREEE (reference sequence). DNA for the CDR3: TGTGCCAGCCAACAGGGGGGGAACTATGGCTACACCTTC. It yields the protein CASQQGGNYGYTF.

Remarks on this clone: Different DNA sequences within this sample yield the same CDR3. The J gene is TRBJ2-5, the V gene TRBV7-2; a weak D match, TRBD1 (5 bases). Germline V lookup: CDR1 SGHTA, CDR2 FQGNSA. The length of the CDR3 is 12 residues. The V end lost 9 bases, the J end lost 0 bases, and 8 bases lay between the germline ends. CDR3 nucleotide sequence: TGTGCCAGTGGGGCGTACCAAGAGACCCAGTACTTC. Its protein product is CASGAYQETQYF.